These 32 T cell receptor beta chains came from one sample sequenced in a study of blood T cells in healthy people across ages. The second PCR ran roughly 6 to 11 cycles with a sample-barcoded 5' primer and J-beta primers. TCRdb ran MiXCR on the 5' RACE reads and lists one entry per CDR3 protein. The table lists 750,000 to 1,000,000 distinct CDR3 sequences, 29% of them singletons. This sample also appeared in a second study, on T cells of mothers and their children.

Sequencing was performed on blood. The origin of the receptors is a woman aged 40 to 50 in good health.

As for this clonotype: Sequence at one end of the junction differs from germline and may be a read error. The chain uses TRBV6-5 and TRBJ2-5; 12 bases fit TRBD2. CDR1 is MNHEY, CDR2 SVGAGI, per germline. CDR3 length: 16 residues. CDR3 amino acids: CAGSSGLAGGRETQYF. CDR3 DNA: TGTGCCGGCAGTTCAGGTCTAGCGGGGGGGCGGGAGACCCAGTACTTC.

V gene TRBV15 combines with J gene TRBJ1-5, with a possible D match to TRBD1 (5 bases). This CDR3 region has 13 residues. V lost 1 base to trimming and J lost 9 bases, with 10 bases between them. The germline gives CDR1 LNHNV, CDR2 YYDKDF (reference sequence). CDR3 in amino acids: CATSRGVGGPQHF. CDR3 nucleotide sequence: TGTGCCACCAGCAGAGGGGTGGGGGGGCCCCAGCATTTT.

The rearrangement joins TRBV6-5 to TRBJ2-7; 13 bases align to TRBD2. The junction had 8 bases not matched to a gene; V was cut back by 5 bases and J by 7 bases. The CDR3 is made up of 15 amino acids. CDR1 MNHEY and CDR2 SVGAGI come from the germline V gene. CDR3 nucleotides: TGTGCCAGCAGTCCGGCGACTAGCGGGAGGAATGAGCAGTACTTC. The encoded protein is CASSPATSGRNEQYF.

The V call is TRBV25-1, the J call TRBJ1-5; D gene uncertain. Trimming took off 4 bases at V and 1 base at J, with 5 bases between the two ends. CDR3 length: 13 amino acids. CDR1 is MGHDK, CDR2 SYGVNS, per germline. The CDR3 bases are TGTGCCAGCAGTGTAGAGAGCAATCAGCCCCAGCATTTT. Its translation: CASSVESNQPQHF.

This clonotype has a handful of counts. The rearrangement links TRBV27 to TRBJ1-2; 8 bases map to TRBD1. Germline CDR1 MNHEY, CDR2 SMNVEV (reference sequence). The V and J ends lost 10 bases and 0 bases, in that order; junction bases with no gene match: 19. This CDR3 has 18 amino acids. CDR3 protein: CATSPFGTGHEANYGYTF. The CDR3 DNA reads as TGTGCCACCAGCCCCTTCGGGACAGGACACGAAGCTAACTATGGCTACACCTTC.

This sequence joins TRBV27 and TRBJ2-3; D is possibly TRBD1 or TRBD2 (5 bases each). Trimming shortened V by 7 bases and J by 6 bases, and 17 bases separated the two germline ends. CDR3 length equals 14 residues. CDR1 MNHEY and CDR2 SMNVEV come from the germline V gene (reference sequence). The CDR3 DNA is TGTGCCAGCACCATCCGGGGCCCCTGGGATACGCAGTATTTT. Its protein product is CASTIRGPWDTQYF.

With regard to this clonotype: One base away lies a much larger clone, so this may be a sequencing read error. The rearrangement joins TRBV12-3 or TRBV12-4 to TRBJ2-6; 9 bases align to TRBD1. CDR3 size: 16 residues. V was pared by 10 bases and J by 4 bases, with 11 bases of the junction left unmatched. CDR3 sequence reads: CANHGFGQGGANVLTF. The CDR3 DNA is TGTGCCAACCATGGGTTCGGACAGGGGGGGGCCAACGTCCTGACTTTC.

In its sample, this clonotype was seen once. The rearrangement uses TRBV12-3 or TRBV12-4 and TRBJ2-3; TRBD2 agrees at 10 bases. The CDR3 totals 15 residues. Trimming took 3 bases from V and 1 from J; bases not matched to a gene: 1. The CDR3 sequence: CASSFGLAGTDTQYF. The CDR3 DNA reads TGTGCCAGCAGTTTTGGACTAGCGGGCACAGATACGCAGTATTTT.

The V gene is TRBV5-6, the J gene TRBJ2-2; no firm D call. CDR1 is SGHDT and CDR2 is YYEEEE in the germline V gene. The CDR3 has 13 residues. The ends were cut back, 0 bases at V and 8 bases at J, with 8 bases in the middle. CDR3 DNA sequence: TGTGCCAGCAGCTTGGCCGGCCTGGGGGAGCTGTTTTTT. Amino acid sequence: CASSLAGLGELFF.

CDR3 bases: TGTGCCAGCAGTTTAGTGTGCGGGGGGTGGTACAATGAGCAGTTCTTC. Its translation: CASSLVCGGWYNEQFF. The J gene is TRBJ2-1, the V gene TRBV12-3 or TRBV12-4; 8 nucleotides agree with TRBD2. J was trimmed by 4 bases and V by 1 base; bases with no gene match: 6. There are 16 residues in the CDR3.

V usage is TRBV24-1 and J usage is TRBJ2-3, with 8 bases aligning to TRBD1. CDR1 is KGHDR, CDR2 SFDVKD, per germline. The CDR3 spans 15 residues. The V segment lost 4 bases and the J segment 1 base; nucleotides outside the gene matches: 3. CDR3 DNA: TGTGCCACCAGTGACGGACAGGGAGGCACAGATACGCAGTATTTT. Residues: CATSDGQGGTDTQYF.

The sample holds a few counts of this clonotype. The rearrangement joins TRBV5-1 to TRBJ1-1; D is perhaps TRBD1 (5 bases). CDR3 length: 13 amino acids. With 0 bases removed from V and 6 bases from J, the gap between germline ends came to 9 bases. The germline CDR1 and CDR2 sequences are SGHRS and YFSETQ. CDR3 residues: CASSLGGDSEAFF. CDR3 in DNA: TGCGCCAGCAGCTTGGGAGGGGACTCTGAAGCTTTCTTT.

This clonotype was picked up a small number of times. This chain connects TRBV6-1 to TRBJ1-6, with 9 bases lining up with TRBD1. The CDR3 sequence is 15 residues long. Trimming at V came to 4 bases and at J to 6 bases, leaving 4 bases not matched to a gene. The germline V gene has CDR1 MNHNS and CDR2 SASEGT. The CDR3 loop is CASSVPGQGNSPLHF. The CDR3, as DNA: TGTGCCAGCAGTGTACCGGGACAGGGTAATTCACCCCTCCACTTT.

V usage is TRBV20-1 and J usage is TRBJ1-5; unclear D gene. Germline CDR1 DFQATT, CDR2 SNEGSKA (reference sequence). This CDR3 spans 13 amino acids. Trimming took off 5 bases at V and 3 bases at J, with 11 bases between the two ends. This CDR3 reads CSAWENLNQPQHF. In DNA, the CDR3 is TGCAGTGCTTGGGAGAACCTCAATCAGCCCCAGCATTTT.

This clonotype was seen many times. The chain uses TRBV4-3 and TRBJ1-1; 7 bases match TRBD1. Trimming removed 2 bases from V and 0 bases from J; junction bases left unmatched: 3. CDR3 size: 15 residues. Germline V gene sequence: CDR1 LGHNA, CDR2 YSLEER. The CDR3 protein is CASSQRGQLNTEAFF. The CDR3 DNA sequence: TGCGCCAGCAGCCAACGGGGACAGTTGAACACTGAAGCTTTCTTT.

This sequence joins TRBV4-3 and TRBJ1-5; perhaps TRBD1 as D (6 bases). Germline loops: CDR1 LGHNA, CDR2 YSLEER. This CDR3 spans 13 amino acids. V lost 8 bases, J lost 3 bases, and 11 bases lay in between. The CDR3 nucleotides are TGCGCCAGCGGACGGGACACCAATCAGCCCCAGCATTTT. Translating it yields CASGRDTNQPQHF.

Concerning this clonotype: An end of the junction does not agree with germline; a read error may underlie this. The rearrangement joins TRBV5-1 to TRBJ2-2; possibly TRBD2 for D (5 bases). The CDR3 length is 16 residues. The germline V gene encodes CDR1 SGHRS and CDR2 YFSETQ. CDR3 protein: CAGSLRAADGTGELFF. The CDR3 nucleotides are TGCGCCGGCAGCTTGAGGGCAGCTGACGGAACCGGGGAGCTGTTTTTT.

This clonotype appeared a few times. The chain carries TRBV12-3 or TRBV12-4 and TRBJ2-1; D is possibly TRBD1 (5 bases). Between the trimmed V and J ends, which lost 7 bases and 6 bases, there was a span of 19 bases. The CDR3 is made up of 15 amino acids. The DNA for the CDR3 is TGTGCCAGCACTGTGGGGCGATTAAGGCGCAATGAGCAGTTCTTC. Its translation is CASTVGRLRRNEQFF.

Many counts were recorded for this clonotype. The chain recombines TRBV7-2 with TRBJ2-7; D possibly corresponds to TRBD1 (7 bases). Trimming pared 7 bases from V and 5 bases from J, leaving 18 bases between. CDR3 length: 14 amino acids. Looked up from germline, CDR1 is SGHTA and CDR2 is FQGNSA. CDR3 amino acids: CASKGAGGIDEQYF. In DNA form, the CDR3 reads TGTGCCAGCAAGGGGGCGGGCGGGATCGACGAGCAGTACTTC.

V gene TRBV7-8 combines with J gene TRBJ2-1; 7 nucleotides match TRBD1. The trim removed 6 bases at V and 5 bases at J, leaving 7 bases unmatched. This CDR3 spans 14 amino acids. Germline values: CDR1 SGHVS, CDR2 FQNEAQ. The CDR3 DNA reads TGTGCCAGCAGTTCTACAGGGGAGAACAATGAGCAGTTCTTC. Encoded protein: CASSSTGENNEQFF. Drawing the rest from reference TRBV7-8 and TRBJ2-1, the complete variable domain is GAGVSQSPRYKVAKRGQDVALRCDPISGHVSLFWYQQALGQGPEFLTYFQNEAQLDKSGLPSDRFFAERPEGSVSTLKIQRTQQEDSAVYLCASSSTGENNEQFFGPGTRLTVL.

This clonotype was counted a few times. The chain is built from TRBV15 and TRBJ2-4, with 8 bases fitting TRBD1. The J segment lost 13 bases and the V segment lost 1 base, leaving 12 bases of the junction unmatched. The CDR3 sequence is 15 residues long. CDR1 and CDR2 (germline): LNHNV, YYDKDF (reference sequence). The CDR3 nucleotides read TGTGCCACCAGCAGAGGACAGGGGAGCTACAATGAGCAGTACTTC. Translation gives CATSRGQGSYNEQYF. The variable domain in full, completed from reference TRBV15 and TRBJ2-4, reads DAMVIQNPRYQVTQFGKPVTLSCSQTLNHNVMYWYQQKSSQAPKLLFHYYDKDFNNEADTPDNFQSRRPNTSFCFLDIRSPGLGDTAMYLCATSRGQGSYNEQYFGAGTRLSVL.

This clonotype was seen at least ten times. The genes are TRBV7-2 and TRBJ2-7; TRBD1 matches at 7 bases. The V and J ends lost 8 bases and 0 bases, in that order; junction bases with no gene match: 1. CDR1 and CDR2 from the germline V gene are SGHTA and FQGNSA. There are 12 residues in the CDR3. CDR3 loop: CASGQASYEQYF. Written as DNA, the CDR3 is TGTGCCAGCGGACAGGCCTCCTACGAGCAGTACTTC.

The chain links TRBV29-1 to TRBJ1-5; D is uncertain. Germline CDR1 reads SQVTM; CDR2 reads ANQGSEA. The CDR3 is 15 amino acids. V was shortened by 5 bases and J by 1 base, with 15 bases between the two germline ends. CDR3 residues: CSVSLSVGSNQPQHF. In DNA form, the CDR3 reads TGCAGCGTTTCCCTGTCGGTAGGAAGCAATCAGCCCCAGCATTTT.

This clonotype was seen repeatedly, ten times or more. One end of the junction varies from germline; a read error may be responsible. The chain is built from TRBV5-1 and TRBJ1-5; D gene unclear. The germline CDR1 and CDR2 sequences are SGHRS and YFSETQ. This CDR3 has 13 residues. CDR3: CASSLYSNQPQHF. In DNA, the CDR3 is TGTGCCAGCAGCCTCTATAGCAATCAGCCCCAGCATTTT. Combining the CDR3 with reference TRBV5-1 and TRBJ1-5 gives the whole variable domain KAGVTQTPRYLIKTRGQQVTLSCSPISGHRSVSWYQQTPGQGLQFLFEYFSETQRNKGNFPGRFSGRQFSNSRSEMNVSTLELGDSALYLCASSLYSNQPQHFGDGTRLSIL.

This chain joins TRBV11-2 and TRBJ2-5; 11 positions match TRBD1. CDR3 length: 16 amino acids. Germline V gene sequence: CDR1 SGHAT, CDR2 FQNNGV. The J segment lost 5 bases and the V segment lost 3 bases, leaving 8 bases of the junction unmatched. Written as DNA, the CDR3 is TGTGCCAGCAGCTTGCTCACCGGGACAGGGGGGGAGACCCAGTACTTC. Translating gives CASSLLTGTGGETQYF.

This clonotype was found many times. This chain uses TRBV20-1 with TRBJ1-5, with 8 positions matching TRBD1. Germline values: CDR1 DFQATT, CDR2 SNEGSKA (reference sequence). V dropped 4 bases and J dropped 0; count of bases not matched to a gene: 5. There are 15 residues in the CDR3. CDR3 sequence reads: CSAKDRGLSNQPQHF. CDR3 nucleotides: TGCAGTGCTAAAGACAGGGGACTTAGCAATCAGCCCCAGCATTTT.

The gene calls are TRBV14 and TRBJ1-1; weak D call: TRBD1 (5 bases). The CDR3 is 15 amino acids. From germline, CDR1 is SGHDN and CDR2 FVKESK. V was clipped by 4 bases and J by 8 bases, with 20 bases between them. The CDR3 region has the DNA TGTGCCAGCAGCCTCCTAGGGGAGAAAGGTCCAGAAGCTTTCTTT. It specifies CASSLLGEKGPEAFF. Supplemented by reference TRBV14 and TRBJ1-1, the full variable domain reads EAGVTQFPSHSVIEKGQTVTLRCDPISGHDNLYWYRRVMGKEIKFLLHFVKESKQDESGMPNNRFLAERTGGTYSTLKVQPAELEDSGVYFCASSLLGEKGPEAFFGQGTRLTVV.

This clonotype was seen a few times. The junction departs from germline at one end; a sequencing error may be responsible. The rearrangement joins TRBV29-1 to TRBJ2-1; D call uncertain. In germline, CDR1 is SQVTM, CDR2 ANQGSEA. The CDR3 sequence is 15 residues long. CDR3 bases: TGCAGCGTTGTGGTGGGTCTTACCTCCTACAGTGAGCAGTTCTTC. This codes for CSVVVGLTSYSEQFF.

This clonotype was found many times. The rearrangement links TRBV7-9 to TRBJ2-1; no clear D gene. This CDR3 contains 13 residues. Germline V gene data show CDR1 as SEHNR and CDR2 as FQNEAQ (reference sequence). V lost 3 bases and J 6 bases, leaving 9 bases between the germline ends. The CDR3 coding sequence is TGTGCCAGCAGCTTGGACGCTGGCAATGAGCAGTTCTTC. This gives the protein CASSLDAGNEQFF. The complete variable domain, with remaining parts taken from reference TRBV7-9 and TRBJ2-1, reads DTGVSQNPRHKITKRGQNVTFRCDPISEHNRLYWYRQTLGQGPEFLTYFQNEAQLEKSRLLSDRFSAERPKGSFSTLEIQRTEQGDSAMYLCASSLDAGNEQFFGPGTRLTVL.

This chain links TRBV28 with TRBJ2-5; TRBD2 aligns across 7 bases. The CDR3 covers 14 residues. The V gene's germline CDR1 is MDHEN and CDR2 SYDVKM. The V and J ends lost 6 bases and 5 bases, in that order; junction bases with no gene match: 9. CDR3 amino acids: CASRLAGPGETQYF. The CDR3, as DNA: TGTGCCAGCAGATTAGCGGGTCCGGGGGAGACCCAGTACTTC.

The V gene is TRBV27, the J gene TRBJ1-2, with TRBD1 identical over 9 bases. This CDR3 has 15 residues. Germline loops: CDR1 MNHEY, CDR2 SMNVEV (reference sequence). V gave up 5 bases and J gave up 4 bases; unmatched junction bases: 8. The CDR3 coding sequence is TGTGCCAGCAGTAGAGGGACAGGGATGAGCTATGGCTACACCTTC. Encoded protein: CASSRGTGMSYGYTF.

This clonotype was seen more than once but under ten times. The chain employs TRBV30 and TRBJ2-1, with TRBD2 identical over 10 bases. The CDR3 loop spans 13 amino acids. Germline values: CDR1 GTSNPN, CDR2 SVGIG (reference sequence). The J segment lost 7 bases and the V segment lost 3 bases, leaving 3 bases of the junction unmatched. The CDR3 nucleotides read TGTGCCTGGAGGGCTAGCGGGGGAAATGAGCAGTTCTTC. Residues: CAWRASGGNEQFF.